Each of the 13 T cell receptor beta chains below was sequenced from the same sample in a study of PD-1 blockade in classical Hodgkin lymphoma. The data were produced by immunoSEQ multiplex PCR, yet TCRdb's version contains in-frame clones alone and is incomplete. This sample carries 100,000 or so clones, roughly nine tenths of them seen once, and the ten largest clones take roughly 19%. The time point here: cycle 4 day 1 (C4D1), after more than five weeks of nivolumab. Exposure to brentuximab vedotin varied, and each patient had relapsed following autologous stem cell transplantation. The sequenced sample was peripheral blood mononuclear cells (PBMCs), obtained before the fourth cycle of nivolumab. The receptors shown here come from a human donor with classical Hodgkin lymphoma.

The chain is built from TRBV4-1 and TRBJ1-2, with 9 positions matching TRBD1. The CDR3 loop spans 16 amino acids. The ends lost 0 bases at V and 4 bases at J; junction bases unmatched: 6. Germline lookup yields CDR1 MGHRA and CDR2 YSYEKL. The CDR3 nucleotides read TGCGCCAGCAGCCAAGAACAGGGGGCCAACTTCTATGGCTACACCTTC. As protein: CASSQEQGANFYGYTF.

This chain uses TRBV6-5 with TRBJ1-1; D gene uncertain. Looked up from germline, CDR1 is MNHEY and CDR2 is SVGAGI. Trimming took 6 bases from V and 1 from J, leaving 12 bases between them. The CDR3 contains 14 residues. The CDR3 here is CASSPSRGNTEAFF. The DNA for the CDR3 is TGTGCCAGCAGCCCCTCACGGGGGAACACTGAAGCTTTCTTT.

The rearrangement joins TRBV28 to TRBJ2-7, with D possibly called TRBD1 or TRBD2 (7 bases each). Germline CDR1 MDHEN, CDR2 SYDVKM. The CDR3 has 18 amino acids. Deletions cut 3 bases from V and 1 base from J, with 22 bases between. The CDR3 DNA reads as TGTGCCAGCAGTTTCTCTTTGGGCAGGGGGACTAAATCCTACGAGCAGTACTTC. It specifies CASSFSLGRGTKSYEQYF. The whole variable domain, filled in from reference TRBV28 and TRBJ2-7, reads DVKVTQSSRYLVKRTGEKVFLECVQDMDHENMFWYRQDPGLGLRLIYFSYDVKMKEKGDIPEGYSVSREKKERFSLILESASTNQTSMYLCASSFSLGRGTKSYEQYFGPGTRLTVT.

A single count supports this clone. The CDR3, as DNA: TGTGCCAGCAGTTACTCGGTAACAGGGTCAGATACGCAGTATTTT. It codes for CASSYSVTGSDTQYF. This chain joins TRBV6-5 and TRBJ2-3, with TRBD1 as a possible D gene (6 bases). V lost 0 bases to trimming and J lost 4 bases, with 11 bases between them. CDR3 length: 15 residues. Germline values: CDR1 MNHEY, CDR2 SVGAGI.

The chain links TRBV10-1 to TRBJ1-2; D uncertain. V was shortened by 3 bases and J by 2 bases, with 7 bases between the two germline ends. The CDR3 sequence is 13 residues long. The germline V gene encodes CDR1 WNHNN and CDR2 SYGVQD (reference sequence). In DNA form, the CDR3 reads TGCGCCAGCAGTGACTCCACAAACTATGGCTACACCTTC. Protein: CASSDSTNYGYTF.

The CDR3 region is CAWCRDRDYEQYF. The CDR3 DNA reads TGTGCCTGGTGCCGGGACAGGGATTACGAGCAGTACTTC. The V and J genes are TRBV30 and TRBJ2-7; 9 bases agree with TRBD1. Germline assignment: CDR1 GTSNPN and CDR2 SVGIG (reference sequence). The trim removed 5 bases at V and 4 bases at J, leaving 6 bases unmatched. The CDR3 extends over 13 amino acids.

The rearrangement uses TRBV23-1 and TRBJ2-6, with TRBD1 as a possible D gene (5 bases). TRBV23-1 is an ORF, with its function uncertain. This CDR3 contains 17 residues. V dropped 4 bases and J dropped 3 bases, with 16 bases sitting between them. The DNA for the CDR3 is TGCGCCAGCAGTCTTCCCAGGGCCAGGCGTGGGGCCAACGTCCTGACTTTC. Its protein is CASSLPRARRGANVLTF.

This clone was recorded only once. Written as DNA, the CDR3 is TGCGCCAGCAGCCAAGATCTTCAGGGGGAGGACACCATATATTTT. Amino acid sequence: CASSQDLQGEDTIYF. The rearrangement links TRBV4-3 to TRBJ1-3; TRBD1 agrees at 7 bases. Germline CDR1 LGHNA, CDR2 YSLEER. V was pared by 0 bases and J by 8 bases, with 7 bases of the junction left unmatched. CDR3 length: 15 amino acids.

V is TRBV30 and J is TRBJ1-1; D possibly corresponds to TRBD1 (5 bases). Germline V lookup: CDR1 GTSNPN, CDR2 SVGIG (reference sequence). Trimming stripped 0 bases from V and 0 bases from J, with 8 bases between. The CDR3 sequence is 14 residues long. The CDR3 region is CAWSVGTLNTEAFF. The DNA for the CDR3 is TGTGCCTGGAGTGTAGGGACCCTGAACACTGAAGCTTTCTTT.

This clone was counted between two and nine times. The chain recombines TRBV6-1 with TRBJ1-1; D might be TRBD1 (5 bases). Germline V gene data show CDR1 as MNHNS and CDR2 as SASEGT. The CDR3 is 13 amino acids. The germline V and J ends were trimmed by 4 bases and 5 bases, with 11 bases remaining between them. CDR3 DNA: TGTGCCAGCAGTGCCATCGACAGAACTGAAGCTTTCTTT. This gives the protein CASSAIDRTEAFF.

The V and J genes are TRBV27 and TRBJ2-3; 9 bases align to TRBD1. This CDR3 region has 14 residues. The V gene end was trimmed by 6 bases and the J gene end by 1 base; junction bases not matched to a gene: 2. Germline V gene lookup returns CDR1 MNHEY and CDR2 SMNVEV (reference sequence). The DNA for the CDR3 is TGTGCCAGCAGCCGGGACAGGGGCACAGATACGCAGTATTTT. This codes for CASSRDRGTDTQYF.

This clone was detected a few times. The rearrangement uses TRBV11-1 and TRBJ1-1; 8 positions agree with TRBD1. Trimming cost V 5 bases and J 13 bases; bases outside gene matches: 6. The V gene's germline CDR1 is SGHAT and CDR2 FQDESV (reference sequence). The CDR3 extends over 11 amino acids. CDR3 residues: CASSPGQDVFF. CDR3 in DNA: TGTGCCAGCAGCCCGGGACAGGATGTTTTCTTT.

This sequence joins TRBV7-2 and TRBJ2-1; perhaps D is TRBD1 or TRBD2 (6 bases each). The CDR3 has 17 residues. The V gene lost 5 bases and the J gene lost 9 bases, with 26 bases spanning the gap. Germline V CDR1 and CDR2: SGHTA, FQGNSA. For the CDR3, the DNA is TGTGCCAGCAGCCCCACCTCTAATCTACTAGGGGGGACTGAGCAGTTCTTC. Protein product: CASSPTSNLLGGTEQFF.